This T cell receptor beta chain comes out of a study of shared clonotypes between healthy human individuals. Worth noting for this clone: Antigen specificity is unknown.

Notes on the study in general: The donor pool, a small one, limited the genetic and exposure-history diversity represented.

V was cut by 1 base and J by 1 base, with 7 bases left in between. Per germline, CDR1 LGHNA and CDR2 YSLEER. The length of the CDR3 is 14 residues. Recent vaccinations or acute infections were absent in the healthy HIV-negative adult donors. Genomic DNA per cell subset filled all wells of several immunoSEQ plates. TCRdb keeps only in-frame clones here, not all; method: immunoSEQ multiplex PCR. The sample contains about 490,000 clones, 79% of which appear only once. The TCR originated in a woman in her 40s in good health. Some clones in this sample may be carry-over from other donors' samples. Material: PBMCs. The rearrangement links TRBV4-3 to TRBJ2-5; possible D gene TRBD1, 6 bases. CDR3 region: CASSQGQVQETQYF. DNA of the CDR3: TGCGCCAGCAGCCAAGGACAGGTCCAAGAGACCCAGTACTTC.